These 10 T cell receptor beta chains were sequenced from one sample in a study of T cells in Graves' hyperthyroidism and ophthalmopathy. Researchers took RNA transcripts and amplified the TCR beta CDR3 regions from them. TCR CDR3 regions were first amplified by RT-PCR with HTBI primers. TCRdb passed the multiplex PCR reads through MiXCR, listing each CDR3 protein once. The sample contains around 290,000 distinct CDR3 sequences, around 13% of which appear only once. Material for sequencing was blood. These TCRs come from a woman in her thirties or forties with Graves' hyperthyroidism.

The chain carries TRBV19 and TRBJ1-5; maybe TRBD1 (6 bases). V lost 9 bases to trimming and J lost 5 bases, with 14 bases between them. Per the germline V gene, CDR1 is LNHDA and CDR2 is SQIVND (reference sequence). The CDR3 totals 13 residues. CDR3 nucleotide sequence: TGTGCCAGCCAGGGGTTTCGGGATCAGCCCCAGCATTTT. Translation: CASQGFRDQPQHF.

The sample holds a few counts of this clonotype. The chain combines TRBV19 with TRBJ1-5; 9 bases are a match to TRBD1. The trim removed 8 bases at V and 9 bases at J, leaving 8 bases unmatched. The CDR3 runs to 13 residues. The germline gives CDR1 LNHDA, CDR2 SQIVND (reference sequence). In DNA, the CDR3 is TGTGCCAGTGGGGGACAGGGTTATGGGCCCCAGCATTTT. This sequence encodes CASGGQGYGPQHF.

This clonotype was seen only a few times. The rearrangement links TRBV5-6 to TRBJ1-5; a weak D match, TRBD1 (5 bases). The CDR3 has 15 amino acids. V dropped 1 base and J dropped 3 bases, with 11 bases sitting between them. Germline V gene data show CDR1 as SGHDT and CDR2 as YYEEEE. The CDR3 is CASSLLQGDNQPQHF. As DNA, the CDR3 is TGTGCCAGCAGCTTGCTCCAGGGCGACAATCAGCCCCAGCATTTT.

This clonotype was counted at least ten times. The genes are TRBV6-1 and TRBJ2-5; unclear D gene. The germline CDR1 and CDR2 sequences are MNHNS and SASEGT. This CDR3 comprises 13 residues. V was shortened by 0 bases and J by 7 bases, with 9 bases between the two germline ends. Written as DNA, the CDR3 is TGTGCCAGCAGTGAAGCGCACCGAGGGACCCAGTACTTC. Translation: CASSEAHRGTQYF.

CDR3 coding DNA: TGTGCCAGCAGCTTAGGGCTAGCGGGAGAGCACACAGATACGCAGTATTTT. Amino acids: CASSLGLAGEHTDTQYF. The rearrangement joins TRBV13 to TRBJ2-3, with 10 bases matching TRBD2. Germline V gene data show CDR1 as PRHDT and CDR2 as FYEKMQ (reference sequence). The CDR3 contains 17 residues. V lost 0 bases to trimming and J lost 2 bases; unmatched junction nucleotides: 5.

This clonotype was observed many times. The chain couples TRBV20-1 to TRBJ2-5; a weak D match, TRBD2 (6 bases). The CDR3 is 12 amino acids. Germline CDR1 and CDR2: DFQATT and SNEGSKA (reference sequence). The V gene lost 6 bases and the J gene lost 4 bases, with 12 bases spanning the gap. CDR3 coding DNA: TGCAGTGCCCTCCACGGGGGAGAGACCCAGTACTTC. This sequence encodes CSALHGGETQYF.

This clonotype was counted many times. This chain joins TRBV5-1 and TRBJ2-1, with 10 bases identical to TRBD2. The trim removed 1 base at V and 10 bases at J, leaving 17 bases unmatched. Germline CDR1 SGHRS, CDR2 YFSETQ. The CDR3 covers 18 residues. CDR3: CASSLKGASTSGAHEQFF. In DNA, the CDR3 is TGCGCCAGCAGCTTGAAGGGGGCAAGCACTAGCGGGGCTCACGAGCAGTTCTTC. The full variable domain, with the rest looked up from reference TRBV5-1 and TRBJ2-1, is KAGVTQTPRYLIKTRGQQVTLSCSPISGHRSVSWYQQTPGQGLQFLFEYFSETQRNKGNFPGRFSGRQFSNSRSEMNVSTLELGDSALYLCASSLKGASTSGAHEQFFGPGTRLTVL.

The rearrangement links TRBV24-1 to TRBJ2-2, with 7 positions matching TRBD1. The junction had 7 bases not matched to a gene; V was cut back by 6 bases and J by 4 bases. The CDR3 spans 15 residues. CDR1 and CDR2 from the germline V gene are KGHDR and SFDVKD. CDR3 DNA sequence: TGTGCCACCAGTCGGACAGGAATGGGCACCGGGGAGCTGTTTTTT. Translated: CATSRTGMGTGELFF.

This chain joins TRBV10-3 and TRBJ2-5; the D is unclear. The CDR3 contains 12 residues. CDR1 and CDR2 from the germline V gene are ENHRY and SYGVKD. Between the trimmed V and J ends, which lost 3 bases and 3 bases, there was a span of 5 bases. CDR3 bases: TGTGCCATCAGTGATTGGGAAGAGACCCAGTACTTC. Its protein is CAISDWEETQYF.

There are many counts of this clonotype. The chain recombines TRBV28 with TRBJ2-7; no clear D. Trimming took off 5 bases at V and 3 bases at J, with 8 bases between the two ends. Germline V gene data show CDR1 as MDHEN and CDR2 as SYDVKM. The CDR3 consists of 12 residues. In DNA, the CDR3 is TGTGCCAGCAGTCCGTCGATCTACGAGCAGTACTTC. The encoded protein is CASSPSIYEQYF.